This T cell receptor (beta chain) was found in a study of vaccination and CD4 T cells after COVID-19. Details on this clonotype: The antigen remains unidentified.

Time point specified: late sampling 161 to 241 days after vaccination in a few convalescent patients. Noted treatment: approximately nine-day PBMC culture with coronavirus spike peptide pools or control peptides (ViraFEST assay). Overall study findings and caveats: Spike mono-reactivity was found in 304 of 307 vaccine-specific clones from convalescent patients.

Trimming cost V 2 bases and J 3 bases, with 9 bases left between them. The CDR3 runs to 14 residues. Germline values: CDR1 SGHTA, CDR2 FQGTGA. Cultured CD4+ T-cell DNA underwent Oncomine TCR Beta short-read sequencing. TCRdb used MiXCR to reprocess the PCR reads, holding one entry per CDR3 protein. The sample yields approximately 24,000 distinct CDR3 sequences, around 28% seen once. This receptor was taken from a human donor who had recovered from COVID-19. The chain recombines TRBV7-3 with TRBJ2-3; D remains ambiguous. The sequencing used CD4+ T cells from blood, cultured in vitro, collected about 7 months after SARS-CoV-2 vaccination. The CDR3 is CASSLGVTTDTQYF. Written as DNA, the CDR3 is TGTGCCAGCAGCTTAGGGGTCACTACAGATACGCAGTATTTT.